Shown below are 14 T cell receptor beta chains from a single sample sequenced in a study of blood T cell repertoires in COVID-19. Only in-frame clones appear in the TCRdb table, and some are missing; sequencing was by immunoSEQ multiplex PCR. The sample shows approximately 240,000 clones, 84% of them seen only once. Sample: peripheral blood. The receptors here all came from a woman aged 55-69 years who had recovered from COVID-19.

The V and J genes are TRBV27 and TRBJ1-5, with D possibly TRBD1 on 6 matching bases. The CDR3 spans 17 residues. Germline values: CDR1 MNHEY, CDR2 SMNVEV (reference sequence). Trimming left V 6 bases short and J 5 bases short, with 23 bases between. CDR3 bases: TGTGCCAGCAGCCCCCTGCAGGGGATTAGGACGGATCAGCCCCAGCATTTT. Its protein is CASSPLQGIRTDQPQHF.

In regard to this clone: Other DNA sequences in this specimen translate into the identical CDR3. The V and J genes are TRBV16 and TRBJ1-1; maybe TRBD1 (5 bases). The V gene's germline CDR1 is KGHSY and CDR2 FQNENV. The CDR3 extends over 15 amino acids. The V gene lost 3 bases and the J gene lost 1 base, with 12 bases spanning the gap. The CDR3 sequence: CASSQEGRGNTEAFF. The CDR3 bases are TGTGCCAGCAGCCAGGAGGGGCGCGGGAACACTGAAGCTTTCTTT.

This chain connects TRBV7-9 to TRBJ2-3; TRBD2 aligns across 7 bases. The CDR3 is made up of 14 amino acids. The germline V gene encodes CDR1 SEHNR and CDR2 FQNEAQ (reference sequence). V lost 4 bases, J lost 4 bases, and 5 bases stayed unmatched. For the CDR3, the DNA is TGTGCCAGCAGCTCCGGGGGGTACCCAGATACGCAGTATTTT. Translation gives CASSSGGYPDTQYF.

The chain links TRBV5-1 to TRBJ2-3; possible D gene TRBD1, 6 bases. The CDR3 sequence is 13 residues long. The V and J ends lost 1 base and 4 bases respectively, with 7 bases between them. Germline assignment: CDR1 SGHRS and CDR2 YFSETQ. The CDR3 sequence: CASSLNRADTQYF. CDR3 sequence (DNA): TGCGCCAGCAGCTTGAACAGGGCAGATACGCAGTATTTT.

This rearrangement joins TRBV2 to TRBJ2-3, with 10 bases lining up with TRBD2. The CDR3 has 19 amino acids. The ends lost 5 bases at V and 2 bases at J; junction bases unmatched: 16. CDR1 is SNHLY, CDR2 FYNNEI, per germline. The CDR3 coding sequence is TGTGCCAGCAGTTCCCCCGGGATGGAGCGGGGGGGCCCCACAGATACGCAGTATTTT. It yields the protein CASSSPGMERGGPTDTQYF.

The gene calls are TRBV5-4 and TRBJ2-3; D gene uncertain. Germline V gene lookup returns CDR1 SGHNT and CDR2 YYREEE (reference sequence). The CDR3 length is 13 residues. The V and J ends lost 4 bases and 0 bases respectively, with 6 bases between them. CDR3 in amino acids: CASSRSSTDTQYF. The DNA of the CDR3 is TGTGCCAGCAGCCGGTCTAGCACAGATACGCAGTATTTT. Together with reference TRBV5-4 and TRBJ2-3, the CDR3 gives the full variable domain: ETGVTQSPTHLIKTRGQQVTLRCSSQSGHNTVSWYQQALGQGPQFIFQYYREEENGRGNFPPRFSGLQFPNYSSELNVNALELDDSALYLCASSRSSTDTQYFGPGTRLTVL.

Remarks on this clone: The sample contains more than one DNA sequence encoding this CDR3. V usage is TRBV5-1 and J usage is TRBJ1-6; 7 bases are a match to TRBD1. V was pared by 4 bases and J by 9 bases, with 7 bases of the junction left unmatched. The CDR3 sequence is 14 residues long. Germline-derived CDR1 and CDR2 are SGHRS and YFSETQ. In nucleotides, the CDR3 is TGCGCCAGCAGCCGAGACAGGGTCGGTTCACCCCTCCACTTT. Translated: CASSRDRVGSPLHF.

The rearrangement links TRBV6-6 to TRBJ2-7; D ambiguous. There are 15 residues in the CDR3. Trimming took 0 bases from V and 4 from J, leaving 13 bases between them. Germline CDR1 and CDR2: MNHNY and SVGAGI (reference sequence). The CDR3 loop is CASSYSNPPKYEQYF. The CDR3 bases are TGTGCCAGCAGTTACTCGAATCCACCTAAGTACGAGCAGTACTTC.

The chain links TRBV28 to TRBJ1-6, with D perhaps matching TRBD1 (5 bases). Germline loops: CDR1 MDHEN, CDR2 SYDVKM. Deletions cut 3 bases from V and 6 bases from J, with 6 bases between. CDR3 size: 13 residues. This chain's CDR3 is CASSFRANSPLHF. CDR3 nucleotides: TGTGCCAGCAGTTTCAGGGCTAATTCACCCCTCCACTTT.

This clone was observed many times. The chain links TRBV6-4 to TRBJ2-1; TRBD2 matches at 8 bases. This CDR3 comprises 14 residues. Trimming removed 6 bases from V and 5 bases from J; junction bases left unmatched: 6. Germline CDR1 is MRHNA and CDR2 is SNTAGT. CDR3 sequence reads: CASSPGGANNEQFF. As DNA, the CDR3 is TGTGCCAGCAGCCCCGGGGGGGCTAACAATGAGCAGTTCTTC.

The J gene is TRBJ2-3, the V gene TRBV2; 10 bases line up with TRBD2. V lost 9 bases, J lost 6 bases, and 12 bases stayed unmatched. Per germline, CDR1 SNHLY and CDR2 FYNNEI. The CDR3 runs 15 residues. CDR3 sequence reads: CASVASGGLVDTQYF. The CDR3 DNA is TGTGCCAGTGTCGCTAGCGGGGGCCTTGTTGATACGCAGTATTTT.

The rearrangement uses TRBV30 and TRBJ2-1; D unclear. Germline CDR1 reads GTSNPN; CDR2 reads SVGIG (reference sequence). V lost 1 base to trimming and J lost 12 bases, with 10 bases between them. The CDR3 consists of 11 residues. In DNA, the CDR3 is TGTGCCTGGAGTGAGGTCGGCGGGCAGTTCTTC. This translates into CAWSEVGGQFF.

The chain has TRBV6-5 and TRBJ1-2, with 9 positions matching TRBD1. The CDR3 loop spans 13 amino acids. V gave up 6 bases and J gave up 12 bases; unmatched junction bases: 11. Germline assignment: CDR1 MNHEY and CDR2 SVGAGI. CDR3 loop: CASRPGQGMGDTF. DNA for the CDR3: TGTGCCAGCAGACCGGGACAGGGCATGGGAGACACCTTC.

The chain couples TRBV9 to TRBJ2-3; TRBD1 might be the D (6 bases). Germline V gives CDR1 SGDLS, CDR2 YYNGEE. The CDR3 consists of 16 residues. Between the trimmed V and J ends, which lost 4 bases and 4 bases, there was a span of 19 bases. CDR3 sequence (DNA): TGTGCCAGCAGCCCCCAACGGGGACATCCGGCAGATACGCAGTATTTT. Protein sequence: CASSPQRGHPADTQYF.